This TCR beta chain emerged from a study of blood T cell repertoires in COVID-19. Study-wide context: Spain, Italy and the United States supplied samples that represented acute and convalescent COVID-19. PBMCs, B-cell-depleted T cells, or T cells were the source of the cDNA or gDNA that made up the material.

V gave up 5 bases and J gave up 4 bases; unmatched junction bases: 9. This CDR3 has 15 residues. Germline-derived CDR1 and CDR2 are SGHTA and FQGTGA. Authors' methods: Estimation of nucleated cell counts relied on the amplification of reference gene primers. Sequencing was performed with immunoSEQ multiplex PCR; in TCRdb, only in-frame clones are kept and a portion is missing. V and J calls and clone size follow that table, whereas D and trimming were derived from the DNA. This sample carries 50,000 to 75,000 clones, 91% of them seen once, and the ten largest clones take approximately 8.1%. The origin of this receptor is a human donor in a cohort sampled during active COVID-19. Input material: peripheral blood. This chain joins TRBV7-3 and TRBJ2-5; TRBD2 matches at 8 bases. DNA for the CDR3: TGTGCCAGCAGCCCTTCCCGGGGGGGGTTAGAGACCCAGTACTTC. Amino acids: CASSPSRGGLETQYF. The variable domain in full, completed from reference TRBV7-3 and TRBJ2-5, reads GAGVSQTPSNKVTEKGKYVELRCDPISGHTALYWYRQSLGQGPEFLIYFQGTGAADDSGLPNDRFFAVRPEGSVSTLKIQRTERGDSAVYLCASSPSRGGLETQYFGPGTRLLVL.